This TCR beta chain originates from a study of T cell repertoires in cytomegalovirus infection. One entry per CDR3 protein, called by TCRdb with MiXCR from the reads. The sample includes under 600,000 distinct CDR3 sequences, about 15% of them seen just once. Remarks on this clonotype: Its antigen remains unknown.

V lost 2 bases and J lost 4; bases outside the gene matches: 4. The germline gives CDR1 MNHNY, CDR2 SVGAGI (reference sequence). The CDR3 is made up of 15 amino acids. The study, taken as a whole, reports: Of the TCR beta families, the public ones yielded a cumulative frequency that identified carriers of CMV plus the relevant HLA. HLA-C-restricted, CMV-specific TCR beta clonotypes were dominant ex vivo.

The origin of this receptor is a human donor in good health (CMV status not recorded). Some clones in this sample may be carry-over from other donors' samples. This rearrangement joins TRBV6-6 to TRBJ2-3; TRBD2 agrees at 9 bases. The sequencing sample was made of CD8+ T cells from PBMCs. The CDR3 loop is CASSYGGGDADTQYF. The CDR3, as DNA: TGTGCCAGCAGTTACGGCGGGGGGGACGCAGATACGCAGTATTTT.